This entry describes one TCR beta chain. This record comes from a study of blood T cell repertoires in COVID-19. Whole-study context: COVID-19 samples, acute and convalescent, were from the United States, Italy and Spain.

Germline CDR1 SGHKS, CDR2 YYEKEE (reference sequence). Trimming cost V 3 bases and J 10 bases; bases outside gene matches: 9. The CDR3 is made up of 14 amino acids. The authors' processing: It was from reference gene primer amplification that nucleated cell counts were estimated. Only in-frame clones appear in the TCRdb table, and some are missing; sequencing was by immunoSEQ multiplex PCR. The V and J calls and the clone size are those of that table, but D and trimming were determined from the DNA. The table lists under 250,000 clones, approximately 86% of them singletons. The chain couples TRBV5-5 to TRBJ2-1; 8 bases line up with TRBD2. This clonotype originated in an older woman who had recovered from COVID-19. The sample comprised peripheral blood. The CDR3 loop reads CASSSMTSVGEQFF. The CDR3 DNA is TGTGCCAGCAGCTCGATGACTAGCGTTGGGGAGCAGTTCTTC.